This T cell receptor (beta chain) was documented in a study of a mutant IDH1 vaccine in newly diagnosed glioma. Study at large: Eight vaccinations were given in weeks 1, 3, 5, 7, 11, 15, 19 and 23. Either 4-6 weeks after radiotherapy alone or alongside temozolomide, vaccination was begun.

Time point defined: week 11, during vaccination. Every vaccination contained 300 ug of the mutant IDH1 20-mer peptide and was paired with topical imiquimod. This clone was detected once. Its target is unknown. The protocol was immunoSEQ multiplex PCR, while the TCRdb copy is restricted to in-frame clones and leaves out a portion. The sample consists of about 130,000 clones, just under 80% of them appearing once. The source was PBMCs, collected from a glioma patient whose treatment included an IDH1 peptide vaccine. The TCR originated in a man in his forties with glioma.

CDR3 nucleotide sequence: TGTGCCAGCAGCGCCGGGACAGGGGGCTTCGGGGAGCTGTTTTTT. The encoded protein is CASSAGTGGFGELFF. The chain uses TRBV7-9 and TRBJ2-2; 12 bases are shared with TRBD1. The junction had 5 bases not matched to a gene; V was cut back by 5 bases and J by 7 bases. Germline V lookup: CDR1 SEHNR, CDR2 FQNEAQ (reference sequence). The CDR3 runs to 15 residues. The whole variable domain, remainder taken from reference TRBV7-9 and TRBJ2-2, is DTGVSQNPRHKITKRGQNVTFRCDPISEHNRLYWYRQTLGQGPEFLTYFQNEAQLEKSRLLSDRFSAERPKGSFSTLEIQRTEQGDSAMYLCASSAGTGGFGELFFGEGSRLTVL.